This T cell receptor (beta chain) was found in a study of blood T cells in healthy people across ages. It was with a sample-barcoded 5' primer and a J-beta primer mix that a second PCR of roughly 6 to 11 cycles was run. TCRdb re-called the 5' RACE reads with MiXCR, one entry per CDR3 protein. The sample has 1.5 million to 2 million distinct CDR3 sequences; approximately 32% are singletons. The germline CDR1 and CDR2 sequences are MNHEY and SVGAGI. Trimming cost V 6 bases and J 5 bases; bases outside gene matches: 10. The CDR3 totals 16 residues. The chain is built from TRBV6-5 and TRBJ2-1; 10 positions agree with TRBD2. Sequenced input: blood. The TCR originated in a woman aged 30 to 39 in good health. Here the CDR3 DNA reads TGTGCCAGCAGCACGGGCCGGCTAGCGGGGGACAATGAGCAGTTCTTC. As protein: CASSTGRLAGDNEQFF.